This TCR beta chain stems from a study of T cell repertoires in cytomegalovirus infection. TCRdb re-analysed the reads in MiXCR, keeping a single row per CDR3 protein. The data show 560,000 or so distinct CDR3 sequences, approximately 15% seen once. CDR3 length equals 13 residues. Germline assignment: CDR1 MNHNS and CDR2 SASEGT. V was shortened by 1 base and J by 7 bases, with 10 bases between the two germline ends. The chain uses TRBV6-1 and TRBJ1-1; TRBD1 might be the D (6 bases). Sequenced: CD8+ T cells from PBMCs. The origin of this receptor is a human donor in good health (CMV status not recorded). Some clones in this sample may be carry-over from other donors' samples. CDR3 DNA sequence: TGTGCCAGCAGTGAAGGGACAGTATTTGAAGCTTTCTTT. Translating gives CASSEGTVFEAFF.